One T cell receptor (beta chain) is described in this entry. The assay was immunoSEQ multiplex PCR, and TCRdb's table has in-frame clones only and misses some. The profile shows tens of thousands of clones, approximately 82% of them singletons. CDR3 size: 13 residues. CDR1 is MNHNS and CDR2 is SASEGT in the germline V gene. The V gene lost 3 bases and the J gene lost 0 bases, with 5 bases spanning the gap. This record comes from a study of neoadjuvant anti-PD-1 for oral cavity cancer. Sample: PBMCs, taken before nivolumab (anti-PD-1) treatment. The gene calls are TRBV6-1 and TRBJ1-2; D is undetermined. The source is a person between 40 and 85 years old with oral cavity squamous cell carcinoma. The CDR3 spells CASSDRANYGYTF. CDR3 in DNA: TGTGCCAGCAGTGACAGAGCTAACTATGGCTACACCTTC.